This TCR beta chain was documented in a study of T cell changes during pregnancy in multiple sclerosis. TCRdb's copy holds only in-frame clones and misses some; the assay was immunoSEQ multiplex PCR. The sample consists of tens of thousands of clones, about 92% of them appearing once. CDR1 and CDR2 (germline): LNHNV, YYDKDF (reference sequence). The V end lost 1 base, the J end lost 0 bases, and 11 bases lay between the germline ends. This CDR3 comprises 16 residues. The clonotype comes from a female donor with multiple sclerosis, enrolled in a pregnancy study. The chain is built from TRBV15 and TRBJ2-3; D perhaps matches TRBD2 (5 bases). Sequenced material: CD4+ T cells from peripheral blood mononuclear cells, taken in the second trimester of pregnancy. CDR3 DNA sequence: TGTGCCACCAGCAGAGCACGGCCGGGGAGCACAGATACGCAGTATTTT. Encoded protein: CATSRARPGSTDTQYF. Supplemented by reference TRBV15 and TRBJ2-3, the full variable domain reads DAMVIQNPRYQVTQFGKPVTLSCSQTLNHNVMYWYQQKSSQAPKLLFHYYDKDFNNEADTPDNFQSRRPNTSFCFLDIRSPGLGDTAMYLCATSRARPGSTDTQYFGPGTRLTVL.